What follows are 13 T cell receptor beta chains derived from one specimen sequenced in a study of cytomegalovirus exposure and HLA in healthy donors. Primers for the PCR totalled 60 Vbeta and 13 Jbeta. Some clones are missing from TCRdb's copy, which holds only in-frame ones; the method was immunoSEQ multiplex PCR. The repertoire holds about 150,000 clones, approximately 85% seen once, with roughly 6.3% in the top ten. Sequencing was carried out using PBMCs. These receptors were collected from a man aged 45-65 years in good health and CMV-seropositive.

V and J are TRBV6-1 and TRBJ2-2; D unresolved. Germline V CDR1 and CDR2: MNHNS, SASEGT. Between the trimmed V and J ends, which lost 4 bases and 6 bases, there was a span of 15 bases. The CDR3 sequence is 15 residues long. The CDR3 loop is CASSADNQSPGELFF. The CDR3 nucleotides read TGTGCCAGCAGTGCCGACAACCAAAGTCCCGGGGAGCTGTTTTTT.

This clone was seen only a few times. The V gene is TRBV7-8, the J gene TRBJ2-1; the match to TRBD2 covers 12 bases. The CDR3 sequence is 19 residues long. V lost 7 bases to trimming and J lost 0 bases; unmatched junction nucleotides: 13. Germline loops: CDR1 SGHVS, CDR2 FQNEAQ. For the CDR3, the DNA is TGTGCCAGCAAACGGGGGAGACCGGGACTAGCGGGCTCCTACAATGAGCAGTTCTTC. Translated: CASKRGRPGLAGSYNEQFF. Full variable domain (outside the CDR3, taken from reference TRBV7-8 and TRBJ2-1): GAGVSQSPRYKVAKRGQDVALRCDPISGHVSLFWYQQALGQGPEFLTYFQNEAQLDKSGLPSDRFFAERPEGSVSTLKIQRTQQEDSAVYLCASKRGRPGLAGSYNEQFFGPGTRLTVL.

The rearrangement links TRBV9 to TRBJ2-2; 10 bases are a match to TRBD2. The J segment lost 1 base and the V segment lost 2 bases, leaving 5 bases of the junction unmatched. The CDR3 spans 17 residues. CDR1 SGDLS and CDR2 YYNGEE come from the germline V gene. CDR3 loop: CASSVKRTSGNTGELFF. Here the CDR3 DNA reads TGTGCCAGCAGCGTGAAGCGGACTAGCGGGAACACCGGGGAGCTGTTTTTT.

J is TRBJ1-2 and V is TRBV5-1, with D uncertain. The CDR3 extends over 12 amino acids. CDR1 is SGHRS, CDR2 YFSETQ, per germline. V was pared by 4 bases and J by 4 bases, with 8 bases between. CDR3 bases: TGCGCCAGCAGCGTCGGGTCCTATGGCTACACCTTC. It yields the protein CASSVGSYGYTF.

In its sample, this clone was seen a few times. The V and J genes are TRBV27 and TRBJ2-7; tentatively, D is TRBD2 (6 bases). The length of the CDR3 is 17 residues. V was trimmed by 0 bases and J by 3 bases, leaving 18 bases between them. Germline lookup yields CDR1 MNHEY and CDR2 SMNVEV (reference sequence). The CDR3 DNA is TGTGCCAGCAGTTTATCGAACTTCGGGACTTCTCGCTACGAGCAGTACTTC. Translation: CASSLSNFGTSRYEQYF.

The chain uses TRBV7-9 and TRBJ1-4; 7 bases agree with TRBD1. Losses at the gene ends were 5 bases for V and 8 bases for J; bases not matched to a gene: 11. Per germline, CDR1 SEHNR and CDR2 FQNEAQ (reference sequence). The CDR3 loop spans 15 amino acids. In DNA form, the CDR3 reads TGTGCCAGCAGCCAAGGGACAGATTCTCGAGAAAAACTGTTTTTT. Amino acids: CASSQGTDSREKLFF.

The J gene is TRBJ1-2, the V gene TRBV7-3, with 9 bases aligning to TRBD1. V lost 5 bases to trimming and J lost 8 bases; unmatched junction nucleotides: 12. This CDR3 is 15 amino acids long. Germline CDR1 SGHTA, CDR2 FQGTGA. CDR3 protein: CASSPDLNRGQGYTF. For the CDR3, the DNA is TGTGCCAGCAGCCCCGACCTCAACAGGGGGCAGGGCTACACCTTC.

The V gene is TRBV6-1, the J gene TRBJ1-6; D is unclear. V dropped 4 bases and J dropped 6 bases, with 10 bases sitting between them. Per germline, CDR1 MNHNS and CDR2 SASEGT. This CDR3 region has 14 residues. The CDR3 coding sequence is TGTGCCAGCAGTGGAGTAGTAGTTAATTCACCCCTCCACTTT. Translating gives CASSGVVVNSPLHF.

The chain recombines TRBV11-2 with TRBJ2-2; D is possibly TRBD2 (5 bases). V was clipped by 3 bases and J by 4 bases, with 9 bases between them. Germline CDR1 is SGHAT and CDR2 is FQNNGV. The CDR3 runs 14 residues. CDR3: CASSLLASTGELFF. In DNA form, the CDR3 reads TGTGCCAGCAGCTTGCTAGCTAGCACCGGGGAGCTGTTTTTT.

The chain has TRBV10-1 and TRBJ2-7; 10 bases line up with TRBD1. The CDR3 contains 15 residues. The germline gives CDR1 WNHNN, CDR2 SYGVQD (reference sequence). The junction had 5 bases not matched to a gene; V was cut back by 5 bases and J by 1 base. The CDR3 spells CASSQTGGSSYEQYF. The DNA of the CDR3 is TGCGCCAGCAGTCAGACAGGGGGCTCTTCCTACGAGCAGTACTTC.

CDR3: CASNPDRGGYTF. CDR3 nucleotide sequence: TGTGCCAGTAACCCAGACAGGGGCGGCTACACCTTC. The V and J genes are TRBV19 and TRBJ1-2; 8 bases map to TRBD1. CDR3 length: 12 residues. Germline assignment: CDR1 LNHDA and CDR2 SQIVND (reference sequence). With 7 bases clipped from V and 8 bases from J, the junction kept 6 bases outside the gene matches.

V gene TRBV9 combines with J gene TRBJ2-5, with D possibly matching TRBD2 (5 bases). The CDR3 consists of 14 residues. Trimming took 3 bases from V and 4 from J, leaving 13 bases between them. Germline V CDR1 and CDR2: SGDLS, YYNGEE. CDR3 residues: CASSAKDLGETQYF. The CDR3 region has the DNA TGTGCCAGCAGCGCGAAGGACTTGGGAGAGACCCAGTACTTC.

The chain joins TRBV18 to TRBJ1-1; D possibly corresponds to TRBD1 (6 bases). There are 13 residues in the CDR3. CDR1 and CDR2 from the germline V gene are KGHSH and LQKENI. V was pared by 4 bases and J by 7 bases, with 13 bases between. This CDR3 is CASSLEQGNEAFF. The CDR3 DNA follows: TGTGCCAGCTCACTGGAACAGGGTAATGAAGCTTTCTTT. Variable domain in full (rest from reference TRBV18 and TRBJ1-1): NAGVMQNPRHLVRRRGQEARLRCSPMKGHSHVYWYRQLPEEGLKFMVYLQKENIIDESGMPKERFSAEFPKEGPSILRIQQVVRGDSAAYFCASSLEQGNEAFFGQGTRLTVV.